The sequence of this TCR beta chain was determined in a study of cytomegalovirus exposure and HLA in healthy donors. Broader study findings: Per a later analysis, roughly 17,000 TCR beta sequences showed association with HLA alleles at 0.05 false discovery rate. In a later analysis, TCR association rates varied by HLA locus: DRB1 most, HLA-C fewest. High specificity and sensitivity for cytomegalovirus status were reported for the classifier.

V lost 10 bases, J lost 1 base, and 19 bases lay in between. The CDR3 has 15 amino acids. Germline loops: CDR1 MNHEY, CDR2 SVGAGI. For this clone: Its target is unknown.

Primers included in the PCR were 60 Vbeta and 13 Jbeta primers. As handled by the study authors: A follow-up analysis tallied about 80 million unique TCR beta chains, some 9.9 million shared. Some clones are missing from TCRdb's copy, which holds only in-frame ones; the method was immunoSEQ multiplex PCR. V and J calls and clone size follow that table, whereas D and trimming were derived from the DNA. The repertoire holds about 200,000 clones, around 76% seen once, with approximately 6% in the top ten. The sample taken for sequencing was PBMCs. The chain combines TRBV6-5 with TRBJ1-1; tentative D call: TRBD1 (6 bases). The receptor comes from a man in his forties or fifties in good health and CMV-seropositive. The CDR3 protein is CATWRGAPRNTEAFF. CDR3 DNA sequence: TGTGCCACCTGGCGGGGGGCTCCCCGGAACACTGAAGCTTTCTTT.